These 25 T cell receptor beta chains were sequenced from one sample in a study of blood T cell repertoires in COVID-19. Generated by immunoSEQ multiplex PCR, the TCRdb table keeps only in-frame clones and is missing some. The table lists fewer than 450,000 clones, 70% to 90% of them singletons. The sample comprised peripheral blood. These receptors were collected from a woman in her 50s with COVID-19, enrolled during active disease.

The rearrangement joins TRBV12-3 or TRBV12-4 to TRBJ2-7; the D gene is possibly TRBD1 (5 bases). Trimming took 10 bases from V and 0 from J, leaving 13 bases between them. The CDR3 extends over 13 amino acids. CDR3 protein: CATRQGNSYEQYF. CDR3 nucleotide sequence: TGTGCCACCCGTCAGGGTAACTCCTACGAGCAGTACTTC.

This clone was counted once. This chain connects TRBV5-1 to TRBJ2-3, with 14 bases lining up with TRBD2. The CDR3 is 19 amino acids. The germline V gene encodes CDR1 SGHRS and CDR2 YFSETQ. Losses at the gene ends were 4 bases for V and 1 base for J; bases not matched to a gene: 11. This CDR3 is CASSPDGLAGGHRTDTQYF. CDR3 coding DNA: TGCGCCAGCAGCCCTGACGGACTAGCGGGGGGCCACCGCACAGATACGCAGTATTTT. Full variable domain (missing parts from reference TRBV5-1 and TRBJ2-3): KAGVTQTPRYLIKTRGQQVTLSCSPISGHRSVSWYQQTPGQGLQFLFEYFSETQRNKGNFPGRFSGRQFSNSRSEMNVSTLELGDSALYLCASSPDGLAGGHRTDTQYFGPGTRLTVL.

The genes are TRBV19 and TRBJ2-3; D gene uncertain. This CDR3 contains 16 residues. The V end was cut by 5 bases, the J end by 5 bases, with 20 bases between. The germline V gene has CDR1 LNHDA and CDR2 SQIVND (reference sequence). The CDR3 sequence: CASSPLGQVSKDTQYF. CDR3 in DNA: TGTGCCAGTAGTCCCCTTGGGCAGGTTTCGAAAGATACGCAGTATTTT.

The V gene is TRBV4-1, the J gene TRBJ2-6; possibly TRBD1 for D (5 bases). With 0 bases removed from V and 2 bases from J, the gap between germline ends came to 8 bases. Germline V gene sequence: CDR1 MGHRA, CDR2 YSYEKL. The CDR3 consists of 16 residues. CDR3 DNA: TGCGCCAGCAGCCAAGATGACAGACCTGGGGCCAACGTCCTGACTTTC. It translates to CASSQDDRPGANVLTF.

This clone was seen only a few times. The chain joins TRBV27 to TRBJ1-1, with 9 positions matching TRBD1. Trimming cost V 5 bases and J 2 bases; bases outside gene matches: 6. The CDR3 consists of 15 residues. CDR1 is MNHEY, CDR2 SMNVEV, per germline (reference sequence). The CDR3 sequence: CASSRTGEANTEAFF. CDR3 nucleotides: TGTGCCAGCAGTAGGACAGGGGAGGCAAACACTGAAGCTTTCTTT.

The genes are TRBV7-2 and TRBJ2-1, with a possible D match to TRBD2 (6 bases). V lost 2 bases, J lost 4 bases, and 24 bases lay in between. The CDR3 is 19 amino acids. Per the germline V gene, CDR1 is SGHTA and CDR2 is FQGNSA. Here the CDR3 DNA reads TGTGCCAGCAGCTTAAATCTCGGCGGGGCCATAGCGGAATACAATGAGCAGTTCTTC. Translated, it gives CASSLNLGGAIAEYNEQFF.

This chain uses TRBV15 with TRBJ2-1; the match to TRBD2 covers 8 bases. Looked up from germline, CDR1 is LNHNV and CDR2 is YYDKDF (reference sequence). The CDR3 has 16 residues. Unmatched junction bases numbered 5, after V lost 3 bases and J lost 1 base. The CDR3: CATSSGGAVSYNEQFF. The CDR3 bases are TGTGCCACCAGCAGCGGGGGGGCGGTATCCTACAATGAGCAGTTCTTC.

The sample holds one count of this clone. This sequence joins TRBV7-8 and TRBJ2-3, with D possibly TRBD2 on 6 matching bases. Per germline, CDR1 SGHVS and CDR2 FQNEAQ. The CDR3 contains 16 residues. Trimming stripped 5 bases from V and 2 bases from J, with 17 bases between. CDR3: CASSPYPRGITDTQYF. Here the CDR3 DNA reads TGTGCCAGCAGCCCTTACCCCCGGGGGATCACAGATACGCAGTATTTT. Drawing the rest from reference TRBV7-8 and TRBJ2-3, the complete variable domain is GAGVSQSPRYKVAKRGQDVALRCDPISGHVSLFWYQQALGQGPEFLTYFQNEAQLDKSGLPSDRFFAERPEGSVSTLKIQRTQQEDSAVYLCASSPYPRGITDTQYFGPGTRLTVL.

The chain combines TRBV2 with TRBJ1-4; D gene ambiguous. The CDR3 loop spans 16 amino acids. The germline V gene has CDR1 SNHLY and CDR2 FYNNEI. The V end was cut by 8 bases, the J end by 7 bases, with 23 bases between. This chain's CDR3 is CASSQGPQRRGEKLFF. The DNA for the CDR3 is TGTGCCAGCTCCCAAGGACCTCAACGACGGGGTGAAAAACTGTTTTTT.

This clone came up many times. The CDR3 region has the DNA TGCGCCAGCAGGTCGAGGGACAGGGAGGGATACGAGCAGTACTTC. Residues: CASRSRDREGYEQYF. The chain carries TRBV4-1 and TRBJ2-7; TRBD1 matches 9 bases. The V segment lost 6 bases and the J segment 4 bases; nucleotides outside the gene matches: 10. The CDR3 is 15 amino acids. Germline V gives CDR1 MGHRA, CDR2 YSYEKL.

The chain uses TRBV14 and TRBJ1-1; tentative D call: TRBD1 (5 bases). Germline assignment: CDR1 SGHDN and CDR2 FVKESK. V was shortened by 4 bases and J by 4 bases, with 16 bases between the two germline ends. The CDR3 totals 15 residues. The CDR3 loop reads CASSPPRGKSTEAFF. DNA for the CDR3: TGTGCCAGCAGCCCCCCCCGGGGGAAGAGCACTGAAGCTTTCTTT.

The sample holds one count of this clone. The chain couples TRBV19 to TRBJ1-2; 10 bases line up with TRBD1. Germline V gene data show CDR1 as LNHDA and CDR2 as SQIVND (reference sequence). This CDR3 is built from 13 residues. V shed 5 bases, J shed 6 bases, and the junction held 3 bases outside the gene matches. For the CDR3, the DNA is TGTGCCAGTAGTTCCGGACAGGGGGATGGCTACACCTTC. Translating it yields CASSSGQGDGYTF.

This chain connects TRBV2 to TRBJ1-4; 11 bases are shared with TRBD1. The junction had 5 bases not matched to a gene; V was cut back by 6 bases and J by 8 bases. Germline CDR1 is SNHLY and CDR2 is FYNNEI. This CDR3 has 14 residues. CDR3 residues: CASSPGQGEEKLFF. CDR3 sequence (DNA): TGTGCCAGCAGCCCGGGACAGGGGGAGGAAAAACTGTTTTTT.

This chain joins TRBV5-5 and TRBJ1-1; D unclear. V was cut by 0 bases and J by 6 bases, with 9 bases left in between. CDR3 size: 13 residues. The V gene's germline CDR1 is SGHKS and CDR2 YYEKEE (reference sequence). The CDR3 region has the DNA TGTGCCAGCAGCTTGGAGGCGGGCGCTGAAGCTTTCTTT. It yields the protein CASSLEAGAEAFF.

This clone has just one count. The chain is built from TRBV5-4 and TRBJ2-4; unclear D gene. Between the trimmed V and J ends, which lost 0 bases and 4 bases, there was a span of 5 bases. In germline, CDR1 is SGHNT, CDR2 YYREEE (reference sequence). The CDR3 has 13 amino acids. Written as DNA, the CDR3 is TGTGCCAGCAGCTTGGACGGTAAAAACATTCAGTACTTC. It translates to CASSLDGKNIQYF.

The V call is TRBV18, the J call TRBJ2-1; a possible D gene is TRBD2 (6 bases). Trimming pared 3 bases from V and 3 bases from J, leaving 12 bases between. Germline assignment: CDR1 KGHSH and CDR2 LQKENI. The CDR3 spans 15 residues. In DNA form, the CDR3 reads TGTGCCAGCTCACCGTCTGGGGGGTTCTACAATGAGCAGTTCTTC. Its protein product is CASSPSGGFYNEQFF.

The genes are TRBV30 and TRBJ1-4, with D possibly being TRBD1 (5 bases). V was trimmed by 8 bases and J by 8 bases, leaving 12 bases between them. CDR1 is GTSNPN, CDR2 SVGIG, per germline (reference sequence). The CDR3 totals 11 residues. In DNA form, the CDR3 reads TGTGCCACCTCCAGGGCGGAAAAACTGTTTTTT. It codes for CATSRAEKLFF.

Of note for this clone: This specimen includes other DNA sequences encoding the same CDR3. The J gene is TRBJ2-7, the V gene TRBV6-1; D ambiguous. The germline CDR1 and CDR2 sequences are MNHNS and SASEGT. V was trimmed by 1 base and J by 0 bases, leaving 4 bases between them. The CDR3 consists of 13 residues. The CDR3 DNA reads TGTGCCAGCAGTGAAGGGAGCTCCTACGAGCAGTACTTC. This gives the protein CASSEGSSYEQYF.

This chain connects TRBV21-1 to TRBJ1-1; the table's D gene call, TRBD1, was not cross checked with the DNA. TRBV21-1 is recorded as a pseudogene. The length of the CDR3 is 12 residues. The CDR3 sequence is CASSNRGNEAFF. The CDR3 nucleotides read TGTGCCAGCAGCAATAGGGGGAATGAAGCTTTCTTT.

The genes are TRBV10-2 and TRBJ2-7; 11 bases match TRBD1. The ends lost 8 bases at V and 4 bases at J; junction bases unmatched: 4. The CDR3 is 13 residues long. Germline CDR1 WSHSY, CDR2 SAAADI. CDR3 sequence (DNA): TGCGCCAGCGGGACAGGGGGATTTTACGAGCAGTACTTC. Its protein is CASGTGGFYEQYF.

The chain couples TRBV28 to TRBJ2-7; tentatively, D is TRBD2 (6 bases). Germline CDR1 MDHEN, CDR2 SYDVKM. This CDR3 contains 12 residues. V lost 8 bases and J lost 7, with 15 bases in between. CDR3 sequence: CASGLLSQEQYF. DNA of the CDR3: TGTGCCAGCGGACTACTGAGCCAAGAGCAGTACTTC. The full variable domain, in which reference TRBV28 and TRBJ2-7 provide the parts outside the CDR3, is DVKVTQSSRYLVKRTGEKVFLECVQDMDHENMFWYRQDPGLGLRLIYFSYDVKMKEKGDIPEGYSVSREKKERFSLILESASTNQTSMYLCASGLLSQEQYFGPGTRLTVT.

The gene calls are TRBV9 and TRBJ2-2; 14 bases map to TRBD2. Germline lookup yields CDR1 SGDLS and CDR2 YYNGEE. The CDR3 is made up of 15 amino acids. J gave up 8 bases and V 4 bases, and 4 bases lay outside the gene matches. CDR3 loop: CASSPGLAGEGELFF. The CDR3 DNA reads TGTGCCAGCAGCCCGGGACTAGCGGGGGAGGGGGAGCTGTTTTTT. The whole variable domain, remainder taken from reference TRBV9 and TRBJ2-2, is DSGVTQTPKHLITATGQRVTLRCSPRSGDLSVYWYQQSLDQGLQFLIQYYNGEERAKGNILERFSAQQFPDLHSELNLSSLELGDSALYFCASSPGLAGEGELFFGEGSRLTVL.

The chain is built from TRBV9 and TRBJ2-7; perhaps TRBD1 as D (5 bases). Germline-derived CDR1 and CDR2 are SGDLS and YYNGEE. V was clipped by 1 base and J by 6 bases, with 20 bases between them. This CDR3 region has 16 residues. The CDR3 sequence: CASSVLLGTGLSEQYF. Here the CDR3 DNA reads TGTGCCAGCAGCGTACTTTTAGGAACAGGCCTCTCCGAGCAGTACTTC.

The chain couples TRBV11-2 to TRBJ1-1; no definite D call. Germline V gene lookup returns CDR1 SGHAT and CDR2 FQNNGV. Trimming left V 4 bases short and J 3 bases short, with 18 bases between. CDR3 length: 16 amino acids. The CDR3 reads CASSYLPPAGHTEAFF. CDR3 DNA sequence: TGTGCCAGCAGCTACCTCCCTCCGGCGGGTCACACTGAAGCTTTCTTT.

This chain links TRBV5-4 with TRBJ2-5; 13 positions agree with TRBD2. CDR1 and CDR2 (germline): SGHNT, YYREEE (reference sequence). The CDR3 spans 16 residues. V was pared by 4 bases and J by 4 bases, with 7 bases of the junction left unmatched. CDR3 sequence reads: CASSTRLAGGRETQYF. CDR3 sequence (DNA): TGTGCCAGCAGCACCCGACTAGCGGGGGGTCGAGAGACCCAGTACTTC.